This is a list of T cell receptor beta chains from one sample in a study of OX40 agonist ivuxolimab in advanced cancers. Clones were read by immunoSEQ multiplex PCR, and TCRdb kept only the in-frame ones, dropping some. The table has around 66,000 clones, roughly 80% seen once. The specimen was CD4+ or CD8+ T cells sorted from blood, collected in a trial of the OX40 agonist ivuxolimab. All receptors derive from an adult with an advanced solid tumor such as melanoma, head and neck, liver or kidney cancer. CDR3s include the opening cysteine and the closing phenylalanine or tryptophan.

CASSGVTTDTQYF	13	TRBV6-6	TRBJ2-3
CASSQAIYYEQYF	13	TRBV4-1	TRBJ2-7
CASSLSGNTIYF	12	TRBV6-1	TRBJ1-3
CASSQEGHTTYEQYF	15	TRBV4-2	TRBJ2-7
CASSGAFSGNTIYF	14	TRBV2	TRBJ1-3
CASSFLGQGTNSPLHF	16	TRBV5-1	TRBJ1-6
CASSLDFASFYGYTF	15	TRBV7-9	TRBJ1-2
CASSPSGRLHQETQYF	16	TRBV7-2	TRBJ2-5
CASSLTLPTSGETQYF	16	TRBV5-4	TRBJ2-5
CASSAWDRAYEQYF	14	TRBV5-6	TRBJ2-7
CASRGDGSPAPYF	13	TRBV2	TRBJ2-4
CASSLETGGNQPQHF	15	TRBV5-1	TRBJ1-5
CASSVRTENTEAFF	14	TRBV28	TRBJ1-1
CAWSPTGRGSGEAFF	15	TRBV30	TRBJ1-1
CAWSWDSNQPQHF	13	TRBV30	TRBJ1-5
CASSLAIRRGANEQFF	16	TRBV7-6	TRBJ2-1
CASGGGADTQYF	12	TRBV4-2	TRBJ2-3
CASSRTAGGPAEQYF	15	TRBV4-3	TRBJ2-7
CAITGGSGNTIYF	13	TRBV10-3	TRBJ1-3
CASSGQPQHF	10	TRBV6-4	TRBJ1-5
CASSTTTGGYEQYF	14	TRBV19	TRBJ2-7
CASSYSTGGEQFF	13	TRBV6-5	TRBJ2-1
CASRTGQGAGELFF	14	TRBV7-3	TRBJ2-2
CASSLRKASNQNTEAFF	17	TRBV7-9	TRBJ1-1
CASSLGQYGNTEAFF	15	TRBV7-9	TRBJ1-1
CASSVTHHSEQYF	13	TRBV9	TRBJ2-7
CASSLTGGTEAFF	13	TRBV7-6	TRBJ1-1
CASSFSVAGKRTEAFF	16	TRBV28	TRBJ1-1
CASSQEGLAGGTGELFF	17	TRBV4-1	TRBJ2-2
CASSLGRQGGKLFF	14	TRBV7-2	TRBJ1-4
CASSPSDGATNEKLFF	16	TRBV18	TRBJ1-4
CASSTPSGGVNEQFF	15	TRBV27	TRBJ2-1
CATSPLAGNYGYTF	14	TRBV5-1	TRBJ1-2
CASSGTGGYGYTF	13	TRBV2	TRBJ1-2
CATSRAGASYNEQFF	15	TRBV15	TRBJ2-1
CSARGGETQYF	11	TRBV20-1	TRBJ2-5
CASSGRNRSNQPQHF	15	TRBV6-4	TRBJ1-5
CASSEALGRGTGSTGELFF	19	TRBV6-1	TRBJ2-2
CASSLEGNYGYTF	13	TRBV7-8	TRBJ1-2
CASSLVPGEGYTF	13	TRBV5-1	TRBJ1-2
CAWSGGQFNEQFF	13	TRBV30	TRBJ2-1
CASSRLAGTETYEQYF	16	TRBV11-1	TRBJ2-7
CASSPLGVRGGFNEQFF	17	TRBV4-1	TRBJ2-1
CSVGKGHGNEQFF	13	TRBV29-1	TRBJ2-1
CASSRTENTEAFF	13	TRBV6-4	TRBJ1-1
CASSQKNRGDTEAFF	15	TRBV4-3	TRBJ1-1
CASRDTGVGTGELFF	15	TRBV28	TRBJ2-2
CASSFWGFAGNTIYF	15	TRBV28	TRBJ1-3
CASSQEDQPQHF	12	TRBV23-1	TRBJ1-5
CASSVGSINQETQYF	15	TRBV9	TRBJ2-5
CASSDATGAPGANVLTF	17	TRBV2	TRBJ2-6
CASGDGFYGYTF	12	TRBV6-5	TRBJ1-2
CASSDRGRETQYF	13	TRBV2	TRBJ2-5
CASSQTGGLTYEQYF	15	TRBV7-9	TRBJ2-7
CASSRRDGYSAGRDNEQFF	19	TRBV27	TRBJ2-1